This T cell receptor (beta chain) is drawn from a study of blood T cell repertoires in COVID-19. Study background: Researchers got acute and convalescent COVID-19 samples from the United States, Italy and Spain. T cells, B-cell-depleted T cells, or PBMCs provided the cDNA or gDNA that served as material.

V shed 5 bases, J shed 4 bases, and the junction held 10 bases outside the gene matches. The CDR3 sequence is 15 residues long. Germline V gene data show CDR1 as SGHDT and CDR2 as YYEEEE. Those who participated ranged in age from roughly 18 to 90 years and resided in some 24 US areas. Cohort allocation depended upon clinical history that participants reported. This clone has only one observation. Method: immunoSEQ multiplex PCR; TCRdb's copy keeps in-frame clones and lacks some. The sample comprises roughly 290,000 clones, nearly 90% of which are singletons, and 1.7% rests with the top ten. The clonotype was recovered from a woman younger than 30 with acute COVID-19. Sequencing used PBMCs or T cells enriched from blood (not recorded which). The genes are TRBV5-6 and TRBJ2-7, with TRBD2 matching over 9 bases. The CDR3 sequence is CASSSEETSGYEQYF. CDR3 nucleotides: TGTGCCAGCAGTTCTGAGGAGACTAGCGGATACGAGCAGTACTTC.